Here is one T cell receptor (beta chain) with its context. The clone's antigen remains unknown. Base-call qualities are not available, and no considerably larger clone is one nucleotide away. Explained via the paper, the treatment or condition label denotes: approximately 18 received Ad26.COV2.S at low or high dose, single or two shots; about five received placebo; per-sample allocation not given. Repertoires of vaccine and placebo recipients were sequenced from samples taken on day 63 after the first injection. Cohort 1b enrolled 25 adults aged 18-55 years at a single site in Boston, USA, between 29 July and 7 August 2020. Ad26.COV2.S was a replication-incompetent adenovirus type 26 vector that expressed a prefusion-stabilized SARS-CoV-2 spike protein derived from the original Wuhan strain. This entry belongs to a study of Ad26.COV2.S vaccination and SARS-CoV-2 variants (dated by TCRdb to the early 2020s). With respect to the entire study: Donors in the vaccine arm were drawn from COV1001, a phase I-IIa trial of Ad26.COV2.S in healthy adults that was multicentre, randomized, double-blind and placebo-controlled. Throughout the experiments and outcome assessment, investigators stayed blinded to trial group allocation. A total of 32 samples were included in the TCR-sequenced set, comprising approximately 20 Ad26.COV2.S vaccine recipients, 5 placebo recipients and 8 SARS-CoV-2 convalescent individuals. TCRbeta repertoire sequencing served as the tool for gauging how specific and how broad the SARS-CoV-2-reactive T cell receptors were following Ad26.COV2.S vaccination. Dosing of Ad26.COV2.S was intramuscular, at either 5x10^10 or 1x10^11 viral particles, delivered as one shot or as two shots spaced 56 days apart. Participants in the trial were split at random into five groups of five each, receiving low-dose or high-dose Ad26.COV2.S once or twice, or else placebo on both occasions. Beyond this particular receptor, the publication reports: After vaccination, substantial breadth of spike-specific CD8+ and CD4+ T cell responses was reported. According to the authors, total T cell responses may have been underestimated by the TCR breadth and depth analyses. Vaccine and placebo recipients had similar non-spike TCR breadth, a finding consistent with the vaccine containing only spike. Compared with placebo recipients, Ad26.COV2.S recipients showed higher spike-specific TCR breadth (P = 0.0014). Comparing responses between vaccine doses or regimens was not something the study was powered to do.

The immunoSEQ Assay was the method used to sequence TCRbeta CDR3 regions. After extraction, genomic DNA underwent amplification by bias-controlled multiplex PCR, followed by high-throughput sequencing. As for the original processing: To quantify the absolute abundance of each unique TCRbeta CDR3 region, sequences were collapsed and filtered. T cell fraction was estimated by normalization of TCRbeta template counts to usable DNA, with usable DNA being measured through amplification of reference genes present in all nucleated cells. Repertoire TCRs were annotated as SARS-CoV-2-specific when V gene, CDR3 amino acid sequence and J gene were exactly matched to a known reactive TCR set. The reference SARS-CoV-2 TCR set was derived from MIRA and filtered for enrichment in COVID-19-positive ImmuneCODE repertoires, a step that removed public or cross-reactive TCRs. Drawing on the MIRA antigens, annotated TCRs were analysed further at the level of specific ORF or position within ORF. Breadth was defined as the number of annotated unique rearrangements divided by the total number of unique productive rearrangements, and depth was defined as the summed frequency of the annotated unique rearrangements. Two-sided Wilcoxon rank-sum tests were applied when comparing TCR breadth between groups. Imported from immuneACCESS, the table was reduced by TCRdb to in-frame sequences with V and J called. These copies leave out some clones; in studies compared against another copy, an unresolved V gene accounts for under half, and the cause of the remainder is not known. V and J calls and clone size are given by that table; D and trimming were obtained from the DNA. The sample yields more than 300,000 clones; around 90% were counted once. Around 6.1% of the sample lies in the top ten.

The germline V gene (reference sequence) sets CDR1 to SEHNR and CDR2 to FQNEAQ. Cut back by 3 bases and 5 bases, the V and J ends lie 8 bases apart. Taken from cysteine to phenylalanine, the CDR3 has 13 residues. The DNA shown is the 39-base CDR3, in frame from base 1. The sample consisted of peripheral blood, taken in a trial of Ad26.COV2.S vaccine versus placebo. This receptor was taken from a person aged 18-65 years who received the Ad26.COV2.S COVID-19 vaccine or a placebo. The rearrangement joined TRBV7-9 to TRBJ2-1; perhaps TRBD2 is the D gene, with 6 bases matching. The bases read TGTGCCAGCAGCTTCCCGGGGGACAATGAGCAGTTCTTC. This encodes CASSFPGDNEQFF.